The clone carrying this T cell receptor beta chain was detected a few times. The antigen is unknown. Germline CDR1 SGHDT, CDR2 YYEEEE. The CDR3 is made up of 14 amino acids. Germline trimming cut 3 bases from V and 5 bases from J; bases unmatched to any gene: 6. The sample is drawn from a study of cytomegalovirus exposure and HLA in healthy donors. Overall study results and limits: Being indistinguishable, some V segments were excluded, TRBV6-2 and TRBV6-3 among them. Rare TCR sequences dominated, though some public TCRs recurred in many donors.

With 60 Vbeta and 13 Jbeta primers, the PCR was carried out. TCRdb's table, derived via immunoSEQ multiplex PCR, lists solely in-frame clones and lacks some. There are about 190,000 clones in the sample; 85% to 90% occur only once, and around 1.4% lies in the top ten. V is TRBV5-6 and J is TRBJ2-7; 9 bases agree with TRBD1. Sequenced material: PBMCs. This clonotype was obtained from a man in his thirties or forties in good health and CMV-seronegative. CDR3 sequence (DNA): TGTGCCAGCAGCTACGGGACAGGGAAGCACGAGCAGTACTTC. Encoded protein: CASSYGTGKHEQYF.